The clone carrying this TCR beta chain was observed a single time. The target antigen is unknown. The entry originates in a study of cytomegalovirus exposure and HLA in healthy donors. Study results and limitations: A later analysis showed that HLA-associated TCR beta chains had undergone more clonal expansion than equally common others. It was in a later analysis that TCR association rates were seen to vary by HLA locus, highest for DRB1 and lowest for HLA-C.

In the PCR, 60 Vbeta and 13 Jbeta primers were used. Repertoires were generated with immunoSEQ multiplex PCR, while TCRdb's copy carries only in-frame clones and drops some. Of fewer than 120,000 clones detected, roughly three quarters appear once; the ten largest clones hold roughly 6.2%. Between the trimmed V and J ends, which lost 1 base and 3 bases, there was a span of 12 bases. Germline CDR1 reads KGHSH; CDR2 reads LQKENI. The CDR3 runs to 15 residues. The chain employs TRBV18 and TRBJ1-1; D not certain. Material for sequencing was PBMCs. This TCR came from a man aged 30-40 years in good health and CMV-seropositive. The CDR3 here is CASSPLEGADTEAFF. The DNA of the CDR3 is TGTGCCAGCTCACCACTGGAGGGCGCGGACACTGAAGCTTTCTTT.